This TCR beta chain is from a study of cytomegalovirus exposure and HLA in healthy donors. Study-level findings and limits: Presence/absence analysis assumed near-uniform sequencing depth across donors. Immune exposure was documented only through CMV serostatus. Later analysis demonstrated an association between a missense DCLRE1C variant and TCR beta V- and J-gene trimming.

This CDR3 is built from 14 residues. Trimming took 2 bases from V and 7 from J; bases not matched to a gene: 8. Germline CDR1 is SGHRS and CDR2 is YFSETQ. The PCR used 60 Vbeta and 13 Jbeta primers. The method was immunoSEQ multiplex PCR; TCRdb's version includes in-frame clones alone and lacks a portion of them. In the table there are about 190,000 clones, more than 75% of which are singletons. A remark on this clone: The antigen remains undetermined.

Sequenced sample: PBMCs. The clonotype originates from a man aged 40-49 years in good health and CMV-seropositive. J is TRBJ1-1 and V is TRBV5-1, with 7 bases lining up with TRBD1. The CDR3 spells CASSFGTAGGEAFF. The CDR3 nucleotides read TGCGCCAGCAGCTTTGGGACAGCGGGAGGTGAAGCTTTCTTT.